This T cell receptor beta chain was documented in a study of cytomegalovirus exposure and HLA in healthy donors. Findings of the study overall: The authors later linked a missense DCLRE1C variant to TCR beta V- and J-gene trimming. The authors enumerated around 150 TCR beta chains as linked to cytomegalovirus.

The V gene's germline CDR1 is LGHNA and CDR2 YNFKEQ. V dropped 0 bases and J dropped 8 bases, with 13 bases sitting between them. CDR3 length: 14 residues. Healthy bone marrow donors made up the donor group. As for this clone: The antigen is unknown.

Researchers ran the PCR with 60 Vbeta and 13 Jbeta primers. The data were produced by immunoSEQ multiplex PCR, yet TCRdb's version contains in-frame clones alone and is incomplete. The repertoire has over 150,000 clones, roughly 80% of them found once; the top ten carry 6% to 9%. This TCR was recovered from a woman in her twenties or thirties in good health and CMV-seropositive. V and J are TRBV4-2 and TRBJ1-2, with a weak D call TRBD1 (6 bases). Sequencing was done on a sample of PBMCs. This CDR3 reads CASSQEVQGRGYTF. Here the CDR3 DNA reads TGTGCCAGCAGCCAAGAAGTCCAGGGGAGAGGCTACACCTTC.